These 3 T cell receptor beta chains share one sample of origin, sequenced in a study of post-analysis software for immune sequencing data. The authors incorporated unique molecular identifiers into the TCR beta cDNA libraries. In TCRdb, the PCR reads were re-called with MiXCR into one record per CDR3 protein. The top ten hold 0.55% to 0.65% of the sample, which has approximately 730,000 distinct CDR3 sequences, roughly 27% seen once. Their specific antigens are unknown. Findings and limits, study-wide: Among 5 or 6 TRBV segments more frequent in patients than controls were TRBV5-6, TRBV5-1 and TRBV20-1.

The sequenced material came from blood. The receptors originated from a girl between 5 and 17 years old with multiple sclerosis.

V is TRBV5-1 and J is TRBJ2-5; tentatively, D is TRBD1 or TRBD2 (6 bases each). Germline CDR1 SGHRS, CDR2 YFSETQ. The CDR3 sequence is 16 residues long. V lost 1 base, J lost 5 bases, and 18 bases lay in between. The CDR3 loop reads CASSLKLTGAAETQYF. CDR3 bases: TGCGCCAGCAGCTTGAAACTTACGGGGGCAGCGGAGACCCAGTACTTC.

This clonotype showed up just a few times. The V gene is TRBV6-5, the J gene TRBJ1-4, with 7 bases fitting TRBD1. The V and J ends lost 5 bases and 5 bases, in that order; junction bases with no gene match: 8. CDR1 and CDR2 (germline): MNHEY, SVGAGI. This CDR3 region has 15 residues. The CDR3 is CASSKNRGGNEKLFF. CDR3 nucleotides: TGTGCCAGCAGTAAGAACAGGGGTGGCAATGAAAAACTGTTTTTT.

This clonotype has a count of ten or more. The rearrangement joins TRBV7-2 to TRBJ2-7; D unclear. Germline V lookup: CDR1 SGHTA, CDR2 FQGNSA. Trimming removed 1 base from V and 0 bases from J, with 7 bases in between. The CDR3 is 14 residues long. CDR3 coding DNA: TGTGCCAGCAGCTTAGGTGACACCTCCTACGAGCAGTACTTC. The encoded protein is CASSLGDTSYEQYF. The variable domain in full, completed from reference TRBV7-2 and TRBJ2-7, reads GAGVSQSPSNKVTEKGKDVELRCDPISGHTALYWYRQSLGQGLEFLIYFQGNSAPDKSGLPSDRFSAERTGGSVSTLTIQRTQQEDSAVYLCASSLGDTSYEQYFGPGTRLTVT.